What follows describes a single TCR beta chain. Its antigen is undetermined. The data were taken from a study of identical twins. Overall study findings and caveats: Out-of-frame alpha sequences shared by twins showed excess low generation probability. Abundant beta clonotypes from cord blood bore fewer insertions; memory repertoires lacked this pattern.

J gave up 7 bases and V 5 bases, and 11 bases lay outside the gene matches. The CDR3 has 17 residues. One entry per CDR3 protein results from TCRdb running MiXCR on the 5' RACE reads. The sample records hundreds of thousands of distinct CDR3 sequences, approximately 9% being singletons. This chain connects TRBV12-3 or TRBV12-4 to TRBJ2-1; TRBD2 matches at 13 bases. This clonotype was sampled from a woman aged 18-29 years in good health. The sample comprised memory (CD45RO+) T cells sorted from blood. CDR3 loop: CASSPTSGRAGRNEQFF. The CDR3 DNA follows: TGTGCCAGCAGTCCAACTAGCGGGAGGGCCGGGCGGAATGAGCAGTTCTTC.